Listed here are 25 T cell receptor beta chains from one sample, sequenced in a study of T cells in localized non-small cell lung cancer. Profiling relied on immunoSEQ multiplex PCR, and the TCRdb table lists in-frame clones only, not all of them. Seen here are more than 20,000 clones, approximately 87% observed once, and the top ten hold roughly 15%. Sequences were derived from PBMCs, sampled before any cancer treatment. These receptors were obtained from a woman between 35 and 75 years old with stage II squamous cell lung carcinoma.

The genes are TRBV6-1 and TRBJ2-5, with 8 bases that match TRBD1. Germline CDR1 MNHNS, CDR2 SASEGT. The junction had 6 bases not matched to a gene; V was cut back by 4 bases and J by 2 bases. The CDR3 is made up of 15 amino acids. CDR3 residues: CASSAPGQGQETQYF. CDR3 nucleotide sequence: TGTGCCAGCAGTGCACCCGGACAGGGACAAGAGACCCAGTACTTC.

V gene TRBV27 combines with J gene TRBJ2-6; D is unclear. The CDR3 loop spans 16 amino acids. Between the trimmed V and J ends, which lost 2 bases and 0 bases, there was a span of 8 bases. CDR1 MNHEY and CDR2 SMNVEV come from the germline V gene (reference sequence). CDR3 sequence reads: CASSLKGISGANVLTF. The DNA of the CDR3 is TGTGCCAGCAGTTTAAAGGGTATCTCTGGGGCCAACGTCCTGACTTTC.

V and J are TRBV11-2 and TRBJ1-1; D is ambiguous. The CDR3 is 12 amino acids. Germline V gives CDR1 SGHAT, CDR2 FQNNGV. V lost 3 bases and J lost 5, with 7 bases in between. The CDR3 DNA follows: TGTGCCAGCAGCTTTGTGGGGACTGAAGCTTTCTTT. It encodes CASSFVGTEAFF.

This clone is categorized as medium-sized (0.01 to 0.1%). V usage is TRBV14 and J usage is TRBJ1-1; 7 nucleotides line up with TRBD1. This CDR3 contains 15 residues. The junction had 4 bases not matched to a gene; V was cut back by 2 bases and J by 1 base. The germline gives CDR1 SGHDN, CDR2 FVKESK. DNA of the CDR3: TGTGCCAGCAGCCAATTGACAGGGTGGAACACTGAAGCTTTCTTT. Protein product: CASSQLTGWNTEAFF.

The gene calls are TRBV9 and TRBJ2-7; 7 bases agree with TRBD2. CDR3 length equals 14 residues. The germline V gene has CDR1 SGDLS and CDR2 YYNGEE. With V trimmed by 4 bases and J by 2 bases, 6 bases remained unmatched. CDR3 sequence reads: CASSIGDYTYEQYF. In DNA, the CDR3 is TGTGCCAGCAGCATAGGGGACTACACCTACGAGCAGTACTTC.

This chain links TRBV10-3 with TRBJ2-7; 10 bases match TRBD2. There are 16 residues in the CDR3. V lost 4 bases, J lost 1 base, and 7 bases stayed unmatched. Germline V gives CDR1 ENHRY, CDR2 SYGVKD. The CDR3 is CAISGPGLAYSYEQYF. The CDR3 bases are TGTGCCATCAGTGGACCGGGACTAGCGTATTCCTACGAGCAGTACTTC.

J is TRBJ1-5 and V is TRBV15, with 7 bases matching TRBD1. V lost 8 bases to trimming and J lost 2 bases; unmatched junction nucleotides: 6. The CDR3 is made up of 14 amino acids. The germline V gene encodes CDR1 LNHNV and CDR2 YYDKDF (reference sequence). The CDR3 coding sequence is TGTGCCACCCCCGACAGGGTCGGCAATCAGCCCCAGCATTTT. This sequence encodes CATPDRVGNQPQHF.

This clone was detected only once. The chain couples TRBV4-2 to TRBJ2-5; 14 bases match TRBD2. The CDR3 extends over 16 amino acids. Germline V gene data show CDR1 as LGHNA and CDR2 as YNFKEQ. Germline trimming cut 3 bases from V and 3 bases from J; bases unmatched to any gene: 3. CDR3 region: CASSQGLAGVEETQYF. CDR3 bases: TGTGCCAGCAGCCAGGGACTAGCGGGAGTGGAAGAGACCCAGTACTTC.

The genes are TRBV6-1 and TRBJ1-5, with D possibly being TRBD1 (6 bases). CDR1 and CDR2 from the germline V gene are MNHNS and SASEGT. This CDR3 comprises 13 residues. The V gene lost 6 bases and the J gene lost 7 bases, with 13 bases spanning the gap. The CDR3 DNA sequence: TGTGCCAGCAGCGGTACCAGGGGACAGCCCCAGCATTTT. Protein: CASSGTRGQPQHF.

This rearrangement joins TRBV5-1 to TRBJ2-2; TRBD1 matches at 9 bases. Germline CDR1 SGHRS, CDR2 YFSETQ. With 6 bases clipped from V and 7 bases from J, the junction kept 7 bases outside the gene matches. CDR3 length: 14 amino acids. The CDR3 DNA reads TGCGCCAGCACCCGGGACAGGGAGGGCGGGGAGCTGTTTTTT. This gives the protein CASTRDREGGELFF.

V and J are TRBV11-2 and TRBJ2-7; no firm D call. Germline V lookup: CDR1 SGHAT, CDR2 FQNNGV. V dropped 0 bases and J dropped 3 bases, with 9 bases sitting between them. The CDR3 totals 14 residues. This CDR3 reads CASSLDVHSYEQYF. CDR3 coding DNA: TGTGCCAGCAGCTTAGATGTCCACAGCTACGAGCAGTACTTC. Looking up the rest from reference TRBV11-2 and TRBJ2-7 gives the full variable domain: EAGVAQSPRYKIIEKRQSVAFWCNPISGHATLYWYQQILGQGPKLLIQFQNNGVVDDSQLPKDRFSAERLKGVDSTLKIQPAKLEDSAVYLCASSLDVHSYEQYFGPGTRLTVT.

The chain's CDR3 is CASSQDLVISGANVLTF. The CDR3, as DNA: TGCGCCAGCAGCCAAGATCTTGTGATCTCTGGGGCCAACGTCCTGACTTTC. This chain links TRBV4-3 with TRBJ2-6; no firm D call. Trimming left V 0 bases short and J 0 bases short, with 9 bases between. This CDR3 comprises 17 residues. The germline CDR1 and CDR2 sequences are LGHNA and YSLEER.

The J gene is TRBJ2-5, the V gene TRBV5-1; TRBD1 or TRBD2 may be the D gene (5 bases each). Germline CDR1 SGHRS, CDR2 YFSETQ. The V gene lost 0 bases and the J gene lost 1 base, with 10 bases spanning the gap. The CDR3 totals 15 residues. The DNA for the CDR3 is TGCGCCAGCAGCTTGGGGGGGATTCTCCAAGAGACCCAGTACTTC. This encodes CASSLGGILQETQYF.

The chain couples TRBV19 to TRBJ2-1, with 10 nucleotides matching TRBD2. V shed 4 bases, J shed 8 bases, and the junction held 14 bases outside the gene matches. The CDR3 has 17 amino acids. Germline CDR1 and CDR2: LNHDA and SQIVND (reference sequence). CDR3 sequence: CASSRSRSGRGSDEQFF. DNA for the CDR3: TGTGCCAGTAGTAGGTCCCGAAGCGGGAGGGGTAGCGATGAGCAGTTCTTC.

The chain is built from TRBV6-6 and TRBJ1-2; D is uncertain. The ends were cut back, 2 bases at V and 6 bases at J, with 7 bases in the middle. The germline V gene encodes CDR1 MNHNY and CDR2 SVGAGI (reference sequence). The CDR3 is made up of 12 amino acids. The CDR3: CASSYEANGYTF. CDR3 sequence (DNA): TGTGCCAGCAGTTACGAAGCTAATGGCTACACCTTC.

This sequence joins TRBV28 and TRBJ2-5, with D perhaps TRBD2 (5 bases). This CDR3 comprises 14 residues. Germline assignment: CDR1 MDHEN and CDR2 SYDVKM. Trimming pared 2 bases from V and 4 bases from J, leaving 11 bases between. The CDR3 loop reads CASSLRWERETQYF. CDR3 in DNA: TGTGCCAGCAGTTTAAGGTGGGAGCGAGAGACCCAGTACTTC.

This chain joins TRBV11-2 and TRBJ2-7, with D perhaps being TRBD1 or TRBD2 (5 bases each). V was pared by 5 bases and J by 7 bases, with 18 bases between. CDR3 size: 14 residues. Germline V CDR1 and CDR2: SGHAT, FQNNGV. The CDR3 loop reads CASSPALGTWEQYF. CDR3 DNA: TGTGCCAGCAGCCCTGCTCTGGGGACGTGGGAGCAGTACTTC.

The chain employs TRBV18 and TRBJ1-1, with D possibly TRBD1 on 5 matching bases. V lost 8 bases and J lost 10, with 17 bases in between. The CDR3 runs to 12 residues. Germline V CDR1 and CDR2: KGHSH, LQKENI. In DNA, the CDR3 is TGTGCCAGCATCCCGGGGCAAGGGCGAGCTTTCTTT. Residues: CASIPGQGRAFF.

This clone was seen more than once but under ten times. The J gene is TRBJ1-2, the V gene TRBV10-3; TRBD1 agrees at 7 bases. The ends lost 10 bases at V and 2 bases at J; junction bases unmatched: 7. This CDR3 spans 13 amino acids. Germline V CDR1 and CDR2: ENHRY, SYGVKD. The CDR3 protein is CATRTGPNYGYTF. DNA for the CDR3: TGTGCCACGCGGACAGGCCCCAACTATGGCTACACCTTC.

The chain combines TRBV28 with TRBJ1-3; 8 bases map to TRBD1. The V gene end was trimmed by 5 bases and the J gene end by 9 bases; junction bases not matched to a gene: 3. Germline V lookup: CDR1 MDHEN, CDR2 SYDVKM. The CDR3 sequence is 12 residues long. As DNA, the CDR3 is TGTGCCAGCAGTACAGGGGGTGTCACCATATATTTT. This sequence encodes CASSTGGVTIYF.

The chain joins TRBV6-5 to TRBJ1-1; D ambiguous. Deletions cut 2 bases from V and 7 bases from J, with 5 bases between. Germline V lookup: CDR1 MNHEY, CDR2 SVGAGI. This CDR3 has 11 amino acids. This CDR3 reads CASSYKDEAFF. CDR3 coding DNA: TGTGCCAGCAGTTACAAGGATGAAGCTTTCTTT.

The chain combines TRBV7-2 with TRBJ2-3, with D possibly TRBD2 on 7 matching bases. From germline, CDR1 is SGHTA and CDR2 FQGNSA. V was shortened by 5 bases and J by 4 bases, with 13 bases between the two germline ends. The CDR3 runs to 14 residues. The DNA for the CDR3 is TGTGCCAGCAGCCCGGGGGGCGGGGCAGATACGCAGTATTTT. Protein: CASSPGGGADTQYF.

In its sample, this clone was seen a few times. The rearrangement uses TRBV7-9 and TRBJ2-5, with a tentative D call TRBD2 (6 bases). Trimming stripped 3 bases from V and 5 bases from J, with 13 bases between. CDR1 SEHNR and CDR2 FQNEAQ come from the germline V gene (reference sequence). This CDR3 is 14 amino acids long. CDR3 DNA sequence: TGTGCCAGCAGCTTGGGGACTGGGGTGGAGACCCAGTACTTC. It specifies CASSLGTGVETQYF.

The CDR3 here is CASSQEAGQTLSYNEQFF. DNA for the CDR3: TGCGCCAGCAGCCAAGAAGCGGGACAGACTCTCTCCTACAATGAGCAGTTCTTC. This rearrangement joins TRBV4-1 to TRBJ2-1, with D perhaps being TRBD1 or TRBD2 (7 bases each). Germline V lookup: CDR1 MGHRA, CDR2 YSYEKL. Trimming removed 0 bases from V and 0 bases from J, with 15 bases in between. The CDR3 runs to 18 residues.

CDR3 loop: CASSPGPLAGPDTQYF. CDR3 in DNA: TGCGCCAGCAGCCCAGGGCCACTAGCGGGACCAGATACGCAGTATTTT. The chain employs TRBV4-3 and TRBJ2-3; 10 nucleotides align to TRBD2. The CDR3 extends over 16 amino acids. The J segment lost 4 bases and the V segment lost 4 bases, leaving 8 bases of the junction unmatched. Germline CDR1 and CDR2: LGHNA and YSLEER.